The 32 T cell receptor beta chains listed next were all sequenced from one sample in a study of shared clonotypes between healthy human individuals. The assay was immunoSEQ multiplex PCR, and TCRdb's table has in-frame clones only and misses some. The repertoire has 2 million or so clones, 85% to 95% of them found once; the top ten carry roughly 0.13%. The sample comprised naive CD4+ T cells sorted from blood. This sample's subset: CD45RA+ positively selected. The receptors shown here come from a man younger than 35 in good health.

The chain combines TRBV7-9 with TRBJ1-4; 8 bases match TRBD1. Germline V gives CDR1 SEHNR, CDR2 FQNEAQ (reference sequence). This CDR3 has 15 amino acids. V trimming: 3 bases; J trimming: 5 bases; junction bases outside the gene matches: 5. CDR3 nucleotide sequence: TGTGCCAGCAGCTTGACGGGACAGGAAAATGAAAAACTGTTTTTT. It codes for CASSLTGQENEKLFF.

The count of this clone is one. V and J are TRBV10-3 and TRBJ2-3, with 8 bases fitting TRBD2. The trim removed 2 bases at V and 3 bases at J, leaving 4 bases unmatched. Germline-derived CDR1 and CDR2 are ENHRY and SYGVKD. The CDR3 is made up of 15 amino acids. The CDR3 sequence: CAISERGGKTDTQYF. The CDR3 nucleotides read TGTGCCATCAGTGAGCGGGGGGGCAAGACAGATACGCAGTATTTT.

The V call is TRBV29-1, the J call TRBJ2-3; 11 bases line up with TRBD2. From germline, CDR1 is SQVTM and CDR2 ANQGSEA. Trimming took 4 bases from V and 4 from J; bases not matched to a gene: 10. The CDR3 consists of 16 residues. The CDR3 region is CSVGLQTSGIPDTQYF. The CDR3, as DNA: TGCAGCGTTGGGCTTCAGACTAGCGGGATTCCAGATACGCAGTATTTT.

This chain links TRBV2 with TRBJ1-6; 9 nucleotides align to TRBD1. This CDR3 is built from 15 residues. Trimming at V came to 5 bases and at J to 7 bases, leaving 6 bases not matched to a gene. Germline V gives CDR1 SNHLY, CDR2 FYNNEI. CDR3 loop: CASSRGQGDNSPLHF. The CDR3 DNA reads as TGTGCCAGCAGTCGGGGACAGGGTGACAATTCACCCCTCCACTTT.

The count of this clone is one. The rearrangement links TRBV5-4 to TRBJ2-6; 7 positions agree with TRBD1. With V trimmed by 10 bases and J by 0 bases, 7 bases remained unmatched. Germline V lookup: CDR1 SGHNT, CDR2 YYREEE (reference sequence). The CDR3 totals 15 residues. CDR3 bases: TGTGCCCCTGGACGGGACAGCTCTGGGGCCAACGTCCTGACTTTC. Translating it yields CAPGRDSSGANVLTF. Complete variable domain (other parts from reference TRBV5-4 and TRBJ2-6): ETGVTQSPTHLIKTRGQQVTLRCSSQSGHNTVSWYQQALGQGPQFIFQYYREEENGRGNFPPRFSGLQFPNYSSELNVNALELDDSALYLCAPGRDSSGANVLTFGAGSRLTVL.

The chain uses TRBV2 and TRBJ1-4; the D gene is possibly TRBD1 (6 bases). Trimming pared 4 bases from V and 3 bases from J, leaving 15 bases between. The CDR3 is 16 amino acids. Germline V gene sequence: CDR1 SNHLY, CDR2 FYNNEI. DNA of the CDR3: TGTGCCAGCAGTGTTGGGCACGGACAGCCTAATGAAAAACTGTTTTTT. The encoded protein is CASSVGHGQPNEKLFF.

The chain uses TRBV7-9 and TRBJ2-2; TRBD1 matches 9 bases. The CDR3 consists of 14 residues. CDR1 and CDR2 (germline): SEHNR, FQNEAQ (reference sequence). The J segment lost 5 bases and the V segment lost 5 bases, leaving 3 bases of the junction unmatched. In DNA, the CDR3 is TGTGCCAGCAGCCGGGACAGGGTGACCGGGGAGCTGTTTTTT. Translated, it gives CASSRDRVTGELFF.

J is TRBJ2-1 and V is TRBV20-1, with D unresolved. The V and J ends lost 7 bases and 5 bases respectively, with 9 bases between them. The germline CDR1 and CDR2 sequences are DFQATT and SNEGSKA (reference sequence). The CDR3 spans 11 residues. CDR3 DNA: TGCAGTGGGCCCAATAACAATGAGCAGTTCTTC. Amino acid sequence: CSGPNNNEQFF.

The chain joins TRBV27 to TRBJ1-5; D might be TRBD1 (5 bases). The CDR3 spans 13 residues. Looked up from germline, CDR1 is MNHEY and CDR2 is SMNVEV (reference sequence). V was clipped by 11 bases and J by 7 bases, with 18 bases between them. In DNA, the CDR3 is TGTGCCCGCCCGGGGACCGAGAAACAGCCCCAGCATTTT. Its protein product is CARPGTEKQPQHF.

This rearrangement joins TRBV5-6 to TRBJ1-6, with D uncertain. V gave up 2 bases and J gave up 7 bases, with 13 bases separating them. Germline V CDR1 and CDR2: SGHDT, YYEEEE. The CDR3 length is 15 residues. This chain's CDR3 is CASSFLGQQNSPLHF. CDR3 in DNA: TGTGCCAGCAGCTTTTTAGGCCAGCAAAATTCACCCCTCCACTTT.

This clone came up a few times. This sample includes further DNA sequences coding for the same CDR3. V is TRBV2 and J is TRBJ2-5; D ambiguous. The V and J ends lost 1 base and 7 bases respectively, with 1 base between them. The CDR3 length is 10 residues. Looked up from germline, CDR1 is SNHLY and CDR2 is FYNNEI. For the CDR3, the DNA is TGTGCCAGCAGTGAAGGGACCCAGTACTTC. It codes for CASSEGTQYF.

V usage is TRBV30 and J usage is TRBJ2-6; D tentatively reads TRBD1 or TRBD2 (5 bases each). Trimming cost V 4 bases and J 3 bases, with 13 bases left between them. The CDR3 is made up of 15 amino acids. Germline-derived CDR1 and CDR2 are GTSNPN and SVGIG (reference sequence). The CDR3 is CAWIGSGLGANVLTF. The CDR3 nucleotides read TGTGCCTGGATAGGGTCGGGGCTTGGGGCCAACGTCCTGACTTTC.

J is TRBJ2-7 and V is TRBV6-6, with D possibly TRBD2 on 6 matching bases. CDR1 MNHNY and CDR2 SVGAGI come from the germline V gene (reference sequence). The CDR3 covers 14 residues. The V and J ends lost 5 bases and 2 bases respectively, with 13 bases between them. The DNA for the CDR3 is TGTGCCAGCAGTCCCGGGACTGCTCCCTACGAGCAGTACTTC. It specifies CASSPGTAPYEQYF.

The rearrangement links TRBV7-9 to TRBJ2-7, with D possibly TRBD2 on 7 matching bases. V shed 7 bases and J shed 6 bases, with 13 bases lying between them. The CDR3 totals 12 residues. Germline CDR1 is SEHNR and CDR2 is FQNEAQ (reference sequence). CDR3: CASISGGGEQYF. In DNA, the CDR3 is TGTGCCAGCATCTCGGGGGGCGGCGAGCAGTACTTC.

This clone occurred once. The chain carries TRBV11-1 and TRBJ2-7; D possibly uses TRBD1 or TRBD2 (6 bases each). From germline, CDR1 is SGHAT and CDR2 FQDESV (reference sequence). The CDR3 covers 17 residues. With 5 bases removed from V and 0 bases from J, the gap between germline ends came to 20 bases. In DNA form, the CDR3 reads TGTGCCAGCAGCCAGGGGTCGTGGGACTCGAGCTCCTACGAGCAGTACTTC. Its translation is CASSQGSWDSSSYEQYF.

This chain links TRBV28 with TRBJ1-5, with a possible D match to TRBD1 (5 bases). The CDR3 length is 15 residues. V lost 6 bases and J lost 0, with 12 bases in between. The V gene's germline CDR1 is MDHEN and CDR2 SYDVKM. CDR3: CASSPGGNSNQPQHF. CDR3 in DNA: TGTGCCAGCAGCCCCGGGGGAAATAGCAATCAGCCCCAGCATTTT.

The chain couples TRBV19 to TRBJ1-2, with TRBD1 identical over 9 bases. V dropped 5 bases and J dropped 0; count of bases not matched to a gene: 4. The germline V gene has CDR1 LNHDA and CDR2 SQIVND (reference sequence). This CDR3 region has 15 residues. The CDR3 nucleotides are TGTGCCAGTAGTTTAGGACAGGGGACTAACTATGGCTACACCTTC. Its protein is CASSLGQGTNYGYTF.

This sequence joins TRBV21-1 and TRBJ2-7; the tabulated D call, TRBD1, remains unverified against the DNA. TRBV21-1 is listed as a pseudogene. The CDR3 loop spans 15 amino acids. The CDR3 coding sequence is TGTGCCAGCAGCAAGGGACAGGGACCGCCGGTGGAGCAGTACTTC. As protein: CASSKGQGPPVEQYF.

This chain uses TRBV19 with TRBJ2-3, with a tentative D call TRBD1 (6 bases). Germline V gene lookup returns CDR1 LNHDA and CDR2 SQIVND (reference sequence). CDR3 length: 12 residues. The V gene lost 8 bases and the J gene lost 5 bases, with 11 bases spanning the gap. CDR3 amino acids: CASDGGGDTQYF. The CDR3 DNA reads as TGTGCCAGTGATGGGGGCGGAGATACGCAGTATTTT.

V gene TRBV11-2 combines with J gene TRBJ2-1; 7 bases match TRBD2. Germline V gene data show CDR1 as SGHAT and CDR2 as FQNNGV. The CDR3 length is 15 residues. J lost 10 bases, V lost 4 bases, and 13 bases had no gene match. For the CDR3, the DNA is TGTGCCAGCAGCTCGGGACTAAGGGGTTTATCGGAGCAGTTCTTC. This translates into CASSSGLRGLSEQFF.

CDR3 DNA: TGTGCCTGGAGTGCACAGCTCTATGGCTACACCTTC. It codes for CAWSAQLYGYTF. The chain employs TRBV30 and TRBJ1-2; D gene unclear. Deletions cut 1 base from V and 4 bases from J, with 7 bases between. Germline V gives CDR1 GTSNPN, CDR2 SVGIG (reference sequence). This CDR3 is built from 12 residues.

The chain couples TRBV5-1 to TRBJ2-1; TRBD1 matches 8 bases. With 5 bases clipped from V and 2 bases from J, the junction kept 15 bases outside the gene matches. CDR1 is SGHRS, CDR2 YFSETQ, per germline. The CDR3 sequence is 18 residues long. The CDR3 spells CASRSAGGAGSPYNEQFF. The CDR3 DNA is TGCGCCAGCAGATCCGCAGGGGGCGCGGGATCTCCCTACAATGAGCAGTTCTTC.

Regarding this clone: This CDR3 is also generated by other DNA sequences in the sample. The chain uses TRBV5-1 and TRBJ1-1; D may be TRBD1 (6 bases). The V and J ends lost 4 bases and 3 bases respectively, with 10 bases between them. Germline V gene data show CDR1 as SGHRS and CDR2 as YFSETQ. The CDR3 loop spans 13 amino acids. CDR3 amino acids: CASSPTGDTEAFF. In DNA, the CDR3 is TGCGCCAGCAGCCCGACAGGTGACACTGAAGCTTTCTTT.

The chain joins TRBV15 to TRBJ1-5; D call uncertain. Trimming cost V 6 bases and J 2 bases, with 11 bases left between them. The CDR3 covers 14 residues. Germline lookup yields CDR1 LNHNV and CDR2 YYDKDF (reference sequence). In DNA form, the CDR3 reads TGTGCCACCAGTGCTTCCTCCGGCAATCAGCCCCAGCATTTT. This gives the protein CATSASSGNQPQHF. Full variable domain (missing parts from reference TRBV15 and TRBJ1-5): DAMVIQNPRYQVTQFGKPVTLSCSQTLNHNVMYWYQQKSSQAPKLLFHYYDKDFNNEADTPDNFQSRRPNTSFCFLDIRSPGLGDTAMYLCATSASSGNQPQHFGDGTRLSIL.

The chain has TRBV10-3 and TRBJ2-1, with 9 positions matching TRBD1. The germline V gene encodes CDR1 ENHRY and CDR2 SYGVKD. V trimming: 6 bases; J trimming: 9 bases; junction bases outside the gene matches: 12. CDR3 size: 15 residues. The CDR3 DNA is TGTGCCATCAGCCCGGGACAGGGTTCAGGGAGTGAGCAGTTCTTC. This sequence encodes CAISPGQGSGSEQFF.

V and J are TRBV4-1 and TRBJ1-1; 7 bases align to TRBD1. V lost 4 bases and J lost 4; bases outside the gene matches: 12. The CDR3 has 16 residues. Germline CDR1 reads MGHRA; CDR2 reads YSYEKL. DNA for the CDR3: TGCGCCAGCAGCCCACGCGAGGGGGCGTTTGGCACTGAAGCTTTCTTT. Translating it yields CASSPREGAFGTEAFF.

As concerns this clone: One end of the junction varies from germline; a read error may be responsible. This sequence joins TRBV5-5 and TRBJ1-4; D is possibly TRBD1 (5 bases). The CDR3 runs 17 residues. Germline loops: CDR1 SGHKS, CDR2 YYEKEE (reference sequence). For the CDR3, the DNA is TGTGCCAGCAGTTGGGGCCGGGGCAGTAAGCCTAATGAAGAACTGTTTTTT. Translating it yields CASSWGRGSKPNEELFF.

Worth noting for this clone: The missing conserved phenylalanine or tryptophan at the end of this CDR3 makes a read error likely. This sequence joins TRBV7-2 and TRBJ2-6, with D perhaps matching TRBD2 (5 bases). V was cut by 2 bases and J by 4 bases, with 9 bases left in between. Germline CDR1 and CDR2: SGHTA and FQGNSA. The CDR3 sequence is 15 residues long. Written as DNA, the CDR3 is TGTGCCAGCAGCTTATACGGGGAGGGGGCCAACGTCCTGACTCTC. This translates into CASSLYGEGANVLTL.

This clone appeared once. This chain joins TRBV28 and TRBJ2-5; D might be TRBD1 (6 bases). Germline V gene lookup returns CDR1 MDHEN and CDR2 SYDVKM. Trimming pared 6 bases from V and 3 bases from J, leaving 8 bases between. This CDR3 comprises 12 residues. This CDR3 is CASRAGEETQYF. CDR3 sequence (DNA): TGTGCCAGCAGAGCAGGGGAAGAGACCCAGTACTTC.

The chain joins TRBV4-3 to TRBJ2-1; tentatively, D is TRBD2 (5 bases). V was trimmed by 9 bases and J by 4 bases, leaving 13 bases between them. CDR1 is LGHNA, CDR2 YSLEER, per germline. The CDR3 spans 13 residues. The CDR3 spells CASGVEGYNEQFF. The CDR3 nucleotides read TGCGCCAGTGGGGTAGAGGGTTACAATGAGCAGTTCTTC.

The V gene is TRBV7-2, the J gene TRBJ1-4; a possible D gene is TRBD1 (5 bases). With 5 bases removed from V and 6 bases from J, the gap between germline ends came to 13 bases. CDR3 length equals 14 residues. The germline gives CDR1 SGHTA, CDR2 FQGNSA. CDR3 nucleotides: TGTGCCAGCAGCCCTCCCGACAGACATGAAAAACTGTTTTTT. Its protein is CASSPPDRHEKLFF.

The rearrangement uses TRBV20-1 and TRBJ1-6, with 7 nucleotides matching TRBD1. The V gene's germline CDR1 is DFQATT and CDR2 SNEGSKA (reference sequence). V was clipped by 7 bases and J by 7 bases; unmatched bases: 1. The CDR3 is 11 amino acids. The CDR3 is CSVQGNSPLHF. As DNA, the CDR3 is TGCAGTGTACAGGGGAATTCACCCCTCCACTTT.